The 20 T cell receptor beta chains given below trace back to one sample, sequenced in a study of control samples from healthy donors and cancer patients (dated by TCRdb to 2018 to 2020). Libraries were built with the immunoSEQ multiplex PCR assay. In TCRdb, the immuneACCESS table is reduced to in-frame sequences with V and J assigned. These tables do not hold every clone; where another copy was compared, an unresolved V gene accounts for under half, and the others remain unexplained. Recorded for this sample are 390,000 or so clones; around 90% of them occurred a single time. Of the sample, just under 6.5% falls within the top ten clones. Material for sequencing was PBMCs. These receptors were obtained from a man aged 35 to 55 with head and neck cancer.

V is TRBV10-3 and J is TRBJ2-3; the match to TRBD2 covers 14 bases. This CDR3 is 19 amino acids long. Per the germline V gene, CDR1 is ENHRY and CDR2 is SYGVKD. After removal of 5 bases from V and 0 bases from J, the junction contained 10 bases not matched to a gene. The chain's CDR3 is CAISWDPGLAGASTDTQYF. The CDR3 DNA follows: TGTGCCATCAGTTGGGATCCGGGACTAGCGGGAGCTAGCACAGATACGCAGTATTTT.

The chain joins TRBV3-1 (or the pseudogene TRBV3-2) to TRBJ2-7; D gene unclear. Between the trimmed V and J ends, which lost 3 bases and 4 bases, there was a span of 7 bases. CDR3 size: 12 residues. CDR1 is LGHDT and CDR2 is YNNKEL in the germline V gene (reference sequence). The CDR3 DNA sequence: TGTGCCAGCAGCCACTACAGTTACGAGCAGTACTTC. Its protein product is CASSHYSYEQYF.

This clone has a single count. The chain links TRBV9 to TRBJ1-5; no clear D. The CDR3 contains 15 residues. Deletions cut 3 bases from V and 0 bases from J, with 10 bases between. From germline, CDR1 is SGDLS and CDR2 YYNGEE. The CDR3 loop is CASSADQYSNQPQHF. The CDR3 bases are TGTGCCAGCAGCGCCGACCAATATAGCAATCAGCCCCAGCATTTT. The whole variable domain, filled in from reference TRBV9 and TRBJ1-5, reads DSGVTQTPKHLITATGQRVTLRCSPRSGDLSVYWYQQSLDQGLQFLIQYYNGEERAKGNILERFSAQQFPDLHSELNLSSLELGDSALYFCASSADQYSNQPQHFGDGTRLSIL.

The genes are TRBV27 and TRBJ2-7, with 10 bases lining up with TRBD2. This CDR3 has 13 amino acids. CDR1 is MNHEY and CDR2 is SMNVEV in the germline V gene (reference sequence). The ends lost 4 bases at V and 3 bases at J; junction bases unmatched: 0. As DNA, the CDR3 is TGTGCCAGCAGTTGGACTAGCGGCTACGAGCAGTACTTC. Translated, it gives CASSWTSGYEQYF.

The chain employs TRBV10-3 and TRBJ1-2; D perhaps matches TRBD1 (5 bases). Germline loops: CDR1 ENHRY, CDR2 SYGVKD. This CDR3 region has 14 residues. The ends were cut back, 2 bases at V and 7 bases at J, with 14 bases in the middle. The CDR3 protein is CAISEDQGAIGYTF. CDR3 DNA sequence: TGTGCCATCAGTGAGGACCAGGGAGCGATTGGCTACACCTTC.

The CDR3 sequence is CASSLRASSTDTQYF. Here the CDR3 DNA reads TGTGCCAGCAGCTTGAGAGCTTCTAGCACAGATACGCAGTATTTT. The rearrangement uses TRBV5-8 and TRBJ2-3; D is undetermined. The CDR3 is made up of 15 amino acids. Germline values: CDR1 SGHTS, CDR2 YDEGEE. V lost 1 base and J 0 bases, leaving 9 bases between the germline ends.

The V gene is TRBV20-1, the J gene TRBJ1-1, with 7 bases matching TRBD1. Trimming took 3 bases from V and 0 from J; bases not matched to a gene: 10. The CDR3 runs 16 residues. Germline-derived CDR1 and CDR2 are DFQATT and SNEGSKA (reference sequence). CDR3 amino acids: CSASGRGPFMNTEAFF. The CDR3 region has the DNA TGCAGTGCTAGTGGGAGGGGGCCCTTCATGAACACTGAAGCTTTCTTT.

This chain uses TRBV28 with TRBJ1-6, with TRBD1 identical over 7 bases. J gave up 14 bases and V 7 bases, and 11 bases lay outside the gene matches. This CDR3 has 13 residues. The germline V gene has CDR1 MDHEN and CDR2 SYDVKM. The chain's CDR3 is CASNRQGPRTLHF. In DNA, the CDR3 is TGTGCCAGCAATAGACAGGGACCACGAACCCTCCACTTT.

V gene TRBV11-2 combines with J gene TRBJ2-2; 11 bases are a match to TRBD2. This CDR3 comprises 19 residues. Germline trimming cut 2 bases from V and 0 bases from J; bases unmatched to any gene: 8. Per germline, CDR1 SGHAT and CDR2 FQNNGV. CDR3 residues: CASSLRLAGGPSNTGELFF. In DNA form, the CDR3 reads TGTGCCAGCAGCTTAAGGCTAGCGGGGGGACCCTCGAACACCGGGGAGCTGTTTTTT.

The table lists this clone with a few counts. The chain joins TRBV30 to TRBJ2-3; possible D gene TRBD1, 7 bases. With 3 bases removed from V and 3 bases from J, the gap between germline ends came to 19 bases. CDR3 length: 16 residues. In germline, CDR1 is GTSNPN, CDR2 SVGIG (reference sequence). The chain's CDR3 is CAWSAAQGGATDTQYF. CDR3 in DNA: TGTGCCTGGAGCGCAGCTCAGGGGGGCGCAACAGATACGCAGTATTTT.

The V and J genes are TRBV6-5 and TRBJ1-5, with TRBD1 as a possible D gene (6 bases). Between the trimmed V and J ends, which lost 8 bases and 2 bases, there was a span of 16 bases. This CDR3 is built from 15 residues. The germline CDR1 and CDR2 sequences are MNHEY and SVGAGI. CDR3 DNA sequence: TGTGCCAGCCGGGTGGGGGGCCCACGCAATCAGCCCCAGCATTTT. Residues: CASRVGGPRNQPQHF.

The chain employs TRBV5-6 and TRBJ1-2, with TRBD1 matching 8 bases. Trimming cost V 2 bases and J 0 bases; bases outside gene matches: 3. The CDR3 is 15 amino acids. Germline V gene lookup returns CDR1 SGHDT and CDR2 YYEEEE. The CDR3 here is CASSFWTGTNYGYTF. The CDR3 DNA follows: TGTGCCAGCAGCTTTTGGACAGGGACTAACTATGGCTACACCTTC.

This sequence joins TRBV28 and TRBJ2-7; no clear D. Per the germline V gene, CDR1 is MDHEN and CDR2 is SYDVKM. The CDR3 contains 13 residues. V was shortened by 3 bases and J by 2 bases, with 8 bases between the two germline ends. The CDR3: CASSLGRTYEQYF. The CDR3 DNA is TGTGCCAGCAGTTTGGGCAGGACCTACGAGCAGTACTTC.

About this clone itself: One end of the junction is discordant with germline, which a read error may explain. The same CDR3 can be traced to other DNA sequences in this sample. V usage is TRBV3-1 (or the pseudogene TRBV3-2) and J usage is TRBJ1-2; 10 bases align to TRBD1. The CDR3 consists of 17 residues. Per germline, CDR1 LGHDT and CDR2 YNNKEL (reference sequence). The CDR3 sequence is CASSPLGQGPSEDFYTF. The CDR3 nucleotides are TGTGCCAGTAGCCCTCTGGGACAGGGGCCTTCGGAAGATTTCTACACCTTC.

V usage is TRBV5-1 and J usage is TRBJ2-7, with 11 bases aligning to TRBD2. With V trimmed by 4 bases and J by 3 bases, 0 bases remained unmatched. This CDR3 has 13 amino acids. In germline, CDR1 is SGHRS, CDR2 YFSETQ. The CDR3: CASSTSGGYEQYF. In DNA, the CDR3 is TGCGCCAGCAGCACTAGCGGGGGCTACGAGCAGTACTTC.

The CDR3 region is CASSQITGGEQYF. The CDR3 DNA sequence: TGCGCCAGCAGCCAAATAACAGGGGGCGAGCAGTACTTC. V is TRBV4-1 and J is TRBJ2-7; 8 bases map to TRBD1. The CDR3 runs 13 residues. The germline gives CDR1 MGHRA, CDR2 YSYEKL. J gave up 6 bases and V 2 bases, and 3 bases lay outside the gene matches.

This clone was seen a few times. The chain is built from TRBV28 and TRBJ1-3, with 9 bases aligning to TRBD1. Germline-derived CDR1 and CDR2 are MDHEN and SYDVKM. V shed 5 bases and J 2 bases; nucleotides not matched to a gene: 7. This CDR3 comprises 16 residues. The CDR3 region is CASSQTGTGTGNTIYF. CDR3 nucleotide sequence: TGTGCCAGCAGTCAAACCGGGACAGGGACTGGAAACACCATATATTTT. The full variable domain, rest sourced from reference TRBV28 and TRBJ1-3, is DVKVTQSSRYLVKRTGEKVFLECVQDMDHENMFWYRQDPGLGLRLIYFSYDVKMKEKGDIPEGYSVSREKKERFSLILESASTNQTSMYLCASSQTGTGTGNTIYFGEGSWLTVV.

The chain links TRBV5-1 to TRBJ1-3; D is unresolved. The germline gives CDR1 SGHRS, CDR2 YFSETQ. The CDR3 contains 14 residues. V lost 1 base and J lost 0, with 5 bases in between. The CDR3 DNA sequence: TGCGCCAGCAGCTTGTCGATCTCTGGAAACACCATATATTTT. It yields the protein CASSLSISGNTIYF.

A single count supports this clone. The chain is built from TRBV10-2 and TRBJ1-5; D is unclear. The CDR3 runs 16 residues. The germline V gene encodes CDR1 WSHSY and CDR2 SAAADI. V shed 6 bases and J shed 0 bases, with 15 bases lying between them. The CDR3 bases are TGCGCCAGCAGCCGTTCAGACCTAGATAGCAATCAGCCCCAGCATTTT. This gives the protein CASSRSDLDSNQPQHF.

The chain recombines TRBV30 with TRBJ1-5; D not certain. V lost 3 bases, J lost 6 bases, and 12 bases lay in between. CDR1 and CDR2 from the germline V gene are GTSNPN and SVGIG (reference sequence). The CDR3 runs to 13 residues. The CDR3, as DNA: TGTGCCTGGAGGTCTAGGGCCGGTCAGCCCCAGCATTTT. Protein: CAWRSRAGQPQHF.